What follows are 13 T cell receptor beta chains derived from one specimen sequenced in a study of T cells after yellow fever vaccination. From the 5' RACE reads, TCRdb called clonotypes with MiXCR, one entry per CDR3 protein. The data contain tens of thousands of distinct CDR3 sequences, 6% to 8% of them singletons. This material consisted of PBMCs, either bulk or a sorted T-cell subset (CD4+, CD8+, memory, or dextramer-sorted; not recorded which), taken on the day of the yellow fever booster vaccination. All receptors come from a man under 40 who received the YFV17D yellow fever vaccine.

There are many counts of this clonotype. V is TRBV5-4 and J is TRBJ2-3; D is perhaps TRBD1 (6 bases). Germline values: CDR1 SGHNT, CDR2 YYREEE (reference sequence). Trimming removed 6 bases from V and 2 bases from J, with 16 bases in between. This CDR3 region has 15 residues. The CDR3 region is CASIDWGRSTDTQYF. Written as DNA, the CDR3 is TGTGCCAGCATCGATTGGGGGCGCTCCACAGATACGCAGTATTTT.

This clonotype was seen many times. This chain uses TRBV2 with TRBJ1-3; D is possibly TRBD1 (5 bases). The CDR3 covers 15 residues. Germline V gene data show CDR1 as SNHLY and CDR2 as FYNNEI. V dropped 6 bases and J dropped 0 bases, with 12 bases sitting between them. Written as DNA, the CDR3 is TGTGCCAGCAGCCAGGGACGGAACTCTGGAAACACCATATATTTT. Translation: CASSQGRNSGNTIYF.

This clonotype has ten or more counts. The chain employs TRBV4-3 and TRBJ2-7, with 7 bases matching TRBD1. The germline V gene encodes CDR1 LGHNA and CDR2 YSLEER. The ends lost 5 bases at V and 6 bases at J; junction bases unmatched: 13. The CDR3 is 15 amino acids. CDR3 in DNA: TGCGCCAGCAGCAACCGACAGGGATTGGTCAGCGAGCAGTACTTC. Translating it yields CASSNRQGLVSEQYF.

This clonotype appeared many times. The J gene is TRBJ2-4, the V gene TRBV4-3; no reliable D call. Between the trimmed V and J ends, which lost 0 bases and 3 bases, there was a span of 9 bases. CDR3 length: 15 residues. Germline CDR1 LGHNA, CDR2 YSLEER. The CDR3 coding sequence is TGCGCCAGCAGCCAAGACCTGCTAGGCAAAAACATTCAGTACTTC. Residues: CASSQDLLGKNIQYF.

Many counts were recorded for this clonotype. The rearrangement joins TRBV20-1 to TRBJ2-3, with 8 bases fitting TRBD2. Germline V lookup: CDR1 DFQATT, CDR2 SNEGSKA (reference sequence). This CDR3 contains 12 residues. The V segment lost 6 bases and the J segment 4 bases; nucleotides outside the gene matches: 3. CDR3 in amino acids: CSAGLASDTQYF. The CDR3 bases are TGCAGTGCAGGACTAGCCTCAGATACGCAGTATTTT.

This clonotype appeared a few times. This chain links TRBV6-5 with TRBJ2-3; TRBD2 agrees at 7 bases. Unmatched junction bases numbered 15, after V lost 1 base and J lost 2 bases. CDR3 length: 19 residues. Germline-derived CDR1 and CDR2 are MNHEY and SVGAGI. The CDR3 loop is CASSYWQTFEGGTTDTQYF. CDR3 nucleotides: TGTGCCAGCAGTTACTGGCAGACGTTCGAGGGAGGGACCACAGATACGCAGTATTTT.

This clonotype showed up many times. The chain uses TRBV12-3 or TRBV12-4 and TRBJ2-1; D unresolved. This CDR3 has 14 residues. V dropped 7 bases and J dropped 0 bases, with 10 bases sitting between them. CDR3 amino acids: CASNRQSSYNEQFF. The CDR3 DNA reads TGTGCCAGCAACCGGCAGAGCTCCTACAATGAGCAGTTCTTC.

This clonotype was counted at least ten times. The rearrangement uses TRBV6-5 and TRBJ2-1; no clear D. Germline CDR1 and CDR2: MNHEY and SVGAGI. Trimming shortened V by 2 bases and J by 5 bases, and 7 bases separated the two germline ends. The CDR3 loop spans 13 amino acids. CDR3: CASSYQRHNEQFF. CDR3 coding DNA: TGTGCCAGCAGTTACCAACGCCACAATGAGCAGTTCTTC.

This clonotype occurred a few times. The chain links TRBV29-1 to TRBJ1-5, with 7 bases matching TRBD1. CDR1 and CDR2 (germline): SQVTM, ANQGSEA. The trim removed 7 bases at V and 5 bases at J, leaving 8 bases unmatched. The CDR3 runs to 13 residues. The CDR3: CSATQGKDQPQHF. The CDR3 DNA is TGCAGCGCCACACAGGGGAAGGATCAGCCCCAGCATTTT.

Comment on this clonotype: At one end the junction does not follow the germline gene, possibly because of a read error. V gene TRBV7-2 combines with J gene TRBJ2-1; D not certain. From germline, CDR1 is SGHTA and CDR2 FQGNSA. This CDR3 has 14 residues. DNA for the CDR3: TGTGCCAGCAGCTTAGCGGACCTCTACCATGAGCAGTTCTTC. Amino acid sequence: CASSLADLYHEQFF. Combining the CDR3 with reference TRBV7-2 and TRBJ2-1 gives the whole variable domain GAGVSQSPSNKVTEKGKDVELRCDPISGHTALYWYRQSLGQGLEFLIYFQGNSAPDKSGLPSDRFSAERTGGSVSTLTIQRTQQEDSAVYLCASSLADLYHEQFFGPGTRLTVL.

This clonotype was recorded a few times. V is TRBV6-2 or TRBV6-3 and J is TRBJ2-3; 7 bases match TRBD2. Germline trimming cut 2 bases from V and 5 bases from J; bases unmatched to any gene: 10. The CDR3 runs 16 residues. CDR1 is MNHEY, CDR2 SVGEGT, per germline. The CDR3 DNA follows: TGTGCCAGCAGTTACCTCCACGCGGGAGAGGGAGATACGCAGTATTTT. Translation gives CASSYLHAGEGDTQYF.

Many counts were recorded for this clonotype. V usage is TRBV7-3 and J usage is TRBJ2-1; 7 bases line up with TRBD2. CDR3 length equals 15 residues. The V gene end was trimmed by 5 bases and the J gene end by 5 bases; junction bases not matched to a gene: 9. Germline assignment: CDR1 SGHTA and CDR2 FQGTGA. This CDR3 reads CASSRIASGNNEQFF. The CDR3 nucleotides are TGTGCCAGCAGCCGAATAGCTAGCGGAAACAATGAGCAGTTCTTC.

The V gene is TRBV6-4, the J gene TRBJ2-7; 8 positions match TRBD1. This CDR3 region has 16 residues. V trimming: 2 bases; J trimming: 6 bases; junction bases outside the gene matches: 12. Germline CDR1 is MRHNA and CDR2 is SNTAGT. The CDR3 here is CASSDRSDRAPLEQYF. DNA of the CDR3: TGTGCCAGCAGTGACCGATCGGACAGGGCCCCGCTCGAGCAGTACTTC.